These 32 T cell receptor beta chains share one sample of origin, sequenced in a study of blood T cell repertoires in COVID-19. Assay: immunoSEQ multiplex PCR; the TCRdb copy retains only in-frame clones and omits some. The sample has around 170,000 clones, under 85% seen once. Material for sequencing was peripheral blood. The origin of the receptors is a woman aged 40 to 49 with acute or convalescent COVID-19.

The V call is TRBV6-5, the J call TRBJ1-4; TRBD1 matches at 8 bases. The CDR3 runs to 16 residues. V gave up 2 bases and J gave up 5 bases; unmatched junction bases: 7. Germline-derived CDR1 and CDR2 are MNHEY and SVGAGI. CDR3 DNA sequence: TGTGCCAGCAGTTACCTCGGACAGGGAAGGAATGAAAAACTGTTTTTT. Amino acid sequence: CASSYLGQGRNEKLFF.

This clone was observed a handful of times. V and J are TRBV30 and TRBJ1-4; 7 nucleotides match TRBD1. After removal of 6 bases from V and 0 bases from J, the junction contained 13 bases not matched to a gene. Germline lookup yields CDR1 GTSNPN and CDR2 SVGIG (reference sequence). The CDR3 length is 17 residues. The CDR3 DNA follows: TGTGCCTGCAACCGGGGGGGACAGTCGGCAACTAATGAAAAACTGTTTTTT. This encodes CACNRGGQSATNEKLFF.

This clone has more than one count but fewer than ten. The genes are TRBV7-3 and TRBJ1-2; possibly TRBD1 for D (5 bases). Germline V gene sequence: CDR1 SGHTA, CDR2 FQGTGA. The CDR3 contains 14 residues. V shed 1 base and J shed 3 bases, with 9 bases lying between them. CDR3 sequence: CASSLNGGDYGYTF. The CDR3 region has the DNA TGTGCCAGCAGCTTAAACGGGGGAGACTATGGCTACACCTTC.

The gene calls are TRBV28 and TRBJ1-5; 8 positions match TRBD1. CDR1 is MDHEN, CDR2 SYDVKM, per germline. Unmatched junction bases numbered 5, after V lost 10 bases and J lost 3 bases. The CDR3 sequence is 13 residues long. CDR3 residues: CATKDRVNQPQHF. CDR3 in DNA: TGTGCCACCAAGGACAGGGTCAATCAGCCCCAGCATTTT.

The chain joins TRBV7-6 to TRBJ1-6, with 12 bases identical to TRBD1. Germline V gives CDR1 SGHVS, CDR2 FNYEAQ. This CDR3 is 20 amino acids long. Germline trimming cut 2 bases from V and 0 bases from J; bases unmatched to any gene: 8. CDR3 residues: CASSLSARGQGASYNSPLHF. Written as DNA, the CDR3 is TGTGCCAGCAGCTTATCGGCCCGGGGACAGGGGGCCTCCTATAATTCACCCCTCCACTTT.

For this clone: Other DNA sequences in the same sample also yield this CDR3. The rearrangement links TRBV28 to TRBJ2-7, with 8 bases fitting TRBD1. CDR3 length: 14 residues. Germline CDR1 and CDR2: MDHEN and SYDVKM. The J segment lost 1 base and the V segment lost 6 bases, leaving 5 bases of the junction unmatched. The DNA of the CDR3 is TGTGCCAGCAGGCCCAGACAGGGGTCCTACGAGCAGTACTTC. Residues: CASRPRQGSYEQYF.

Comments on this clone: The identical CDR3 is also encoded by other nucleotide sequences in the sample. CDR3 coding DNA: TGTGCCAGCGTGGGGGGGAACACTGAAGCTTTCTTT. Translated: CASVGGNTEAFF. This chain connects TRBV6-5 to TRBJ1-1; tentative D call: TRBD1 (5 bases). The CDR3 extends over 12 amino acids. CDR1 is MNHEY, CDR2 SVGAGI, per germline. V shed 8 bases and J shed 1 base, with 8 bases lying between them.

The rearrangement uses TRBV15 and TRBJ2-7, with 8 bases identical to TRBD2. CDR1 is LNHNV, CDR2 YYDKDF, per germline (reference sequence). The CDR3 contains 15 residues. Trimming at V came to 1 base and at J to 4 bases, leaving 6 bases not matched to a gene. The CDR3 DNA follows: TGTGCCACCAGCAGAGGACTAGCGCTAACTTACGAGCAGTACTTC. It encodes CATSRGLALTYEQYF.

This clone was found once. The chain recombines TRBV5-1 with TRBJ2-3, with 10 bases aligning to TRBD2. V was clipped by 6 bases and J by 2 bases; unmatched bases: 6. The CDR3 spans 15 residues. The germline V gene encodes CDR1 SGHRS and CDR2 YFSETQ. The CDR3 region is CASTRGTSDTDTQYF. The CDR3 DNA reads TGCGCCAGCACCCGCGGGACTAGCGACACAGATACGCAGTATTTT. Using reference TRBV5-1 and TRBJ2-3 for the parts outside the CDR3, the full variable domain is KAGVTQTPRYLIKTRGQQVTLSCSPISGHRSVSWYQQTPGQGLQFLFEYFSETQRNKGNFPGRFSGRQFSNSRSEMNVSTLELGDSALYLCASTRGTSDTDTQYFGPGTRLTVL.

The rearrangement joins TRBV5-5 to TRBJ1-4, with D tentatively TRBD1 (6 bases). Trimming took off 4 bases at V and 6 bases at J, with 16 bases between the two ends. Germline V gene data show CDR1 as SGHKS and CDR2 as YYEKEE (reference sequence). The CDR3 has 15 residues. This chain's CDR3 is CASSTRTGSYEKLFF. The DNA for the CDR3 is TGTGCCAGCAGCACACGAACAGGGTCTTATGAAAAACTGTTTTTT.

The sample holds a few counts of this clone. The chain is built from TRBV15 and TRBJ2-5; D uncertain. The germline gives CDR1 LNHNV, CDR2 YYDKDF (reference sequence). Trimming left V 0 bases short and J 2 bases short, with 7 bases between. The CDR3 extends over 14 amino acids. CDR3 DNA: TGTGCCACCAGCAGAGATAAACTTCAAGAGACCCAGTACTTC. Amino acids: CATSRDKLQETQYF.

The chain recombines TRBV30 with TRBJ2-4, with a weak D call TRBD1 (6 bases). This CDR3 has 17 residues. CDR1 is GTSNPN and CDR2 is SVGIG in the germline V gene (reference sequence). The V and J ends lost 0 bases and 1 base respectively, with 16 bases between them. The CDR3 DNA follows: TGTGCCTGGAGTGTATATTTCGGACAGCGCGCCAAAAACATTCAGTACTTC. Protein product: CAWSVYFGQRAKNIQYF. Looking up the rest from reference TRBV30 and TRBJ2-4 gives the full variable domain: SQTIHQWPATLVQPVGSPLSLECTVEGTSNPNLYWYRQAAGRGLQLLFYSVGIGQISSEVPQNLSASRPQDRQFILSSKKLLLSDSGFYLCAWSVYFGQRAKNIQYFGAGTRLSVL.

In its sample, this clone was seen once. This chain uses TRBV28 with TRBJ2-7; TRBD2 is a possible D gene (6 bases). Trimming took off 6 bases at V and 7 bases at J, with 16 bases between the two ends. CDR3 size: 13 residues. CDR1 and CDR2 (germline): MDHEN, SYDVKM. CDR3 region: CASSLGGIVEQYF. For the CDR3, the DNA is TGTGCCAGCAGCCTCGGGGGAATCGTGGAGCAGTACTTC. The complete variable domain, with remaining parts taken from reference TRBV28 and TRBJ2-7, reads DVKVTQSSRYLVKRTGEKVFLECVQDMDHENMFWYRQDPGLGLRLIYFSYDVKMKEKGDIPEGYSVSREKKERFSLILESASTNQTSMYLCASSLGGIVEQYFGPGTRLTVT.

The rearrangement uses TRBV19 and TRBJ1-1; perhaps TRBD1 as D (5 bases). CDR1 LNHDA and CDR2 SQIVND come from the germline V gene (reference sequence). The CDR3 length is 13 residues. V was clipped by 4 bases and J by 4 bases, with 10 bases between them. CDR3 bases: TGTGCCAGTAGTACACTGGGGCGCACTGAAGCTTTCTTT. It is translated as CASSTLGRTEAFF.

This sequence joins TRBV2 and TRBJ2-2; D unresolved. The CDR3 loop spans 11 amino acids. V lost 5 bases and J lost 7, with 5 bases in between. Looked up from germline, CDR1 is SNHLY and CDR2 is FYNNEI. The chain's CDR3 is CASSYSGELFF. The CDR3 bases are TGTGCCAGCAGTTACAGCGGGGAGCTGTTTTTT.

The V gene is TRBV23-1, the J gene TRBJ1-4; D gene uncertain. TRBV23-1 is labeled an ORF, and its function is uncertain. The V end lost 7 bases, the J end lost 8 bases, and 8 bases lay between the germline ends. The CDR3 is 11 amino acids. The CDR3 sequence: CASKEVEKLFF. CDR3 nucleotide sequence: TGCGCCAGCAAGGAGGTCGAAAAACTGTTTTTT.

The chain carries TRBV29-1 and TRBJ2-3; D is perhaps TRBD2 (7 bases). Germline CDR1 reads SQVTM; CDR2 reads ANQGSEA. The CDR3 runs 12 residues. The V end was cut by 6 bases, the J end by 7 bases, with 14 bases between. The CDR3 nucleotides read TGCAGCGTCTATGGGGGGGCAAATACGCAGTATTTT. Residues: CSVYGGANTQYF.

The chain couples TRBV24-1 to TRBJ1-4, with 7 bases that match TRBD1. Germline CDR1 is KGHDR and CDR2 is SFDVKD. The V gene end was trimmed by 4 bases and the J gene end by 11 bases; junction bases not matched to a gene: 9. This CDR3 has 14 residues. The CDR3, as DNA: TGTGCCACCAGTGACCCGGGACAGCCGTGGAAACTGTTTTTT. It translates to CATSDPGQPWKLFF.

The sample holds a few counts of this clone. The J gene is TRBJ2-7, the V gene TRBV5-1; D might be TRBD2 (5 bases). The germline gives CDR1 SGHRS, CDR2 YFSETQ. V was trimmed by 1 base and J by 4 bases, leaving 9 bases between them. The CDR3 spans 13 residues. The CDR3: CASSLRGRYEQYF. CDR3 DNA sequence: TGCGCCAGCAGCTTGCGGGGTAGGTACGAGCAGTACTTC.

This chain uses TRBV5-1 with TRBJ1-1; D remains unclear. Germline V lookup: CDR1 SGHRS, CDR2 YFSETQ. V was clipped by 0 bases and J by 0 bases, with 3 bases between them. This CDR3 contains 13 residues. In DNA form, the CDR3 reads TGCGCCAGCAGCTTGGCAGTGAACACTGAAGCTTTCTTT. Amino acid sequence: CASSLAVNTEAFF. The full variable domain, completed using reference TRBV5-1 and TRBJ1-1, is KAGVTQTPRYLIKTRGQQVTLSCSPISGHRSVSWYQQTPGQGLQFLFEYFSETQRNKGNFPGRFSGRQFSNSRSEMNVSTLELGDSALYLCASSLAVNTEAFFGQGTRLTVV.

CDR3 loop: CASSYRGIYYNEQFF. The CDR3 region has the DNA TGTGCCAGCAGTTACCGGGGGATTTACTACAATGAGCAGTTCTTC. The V call is TRBV6-5, the J call TRBJ2-1, with a tentative D call TRBD2 (6 bases). The germline V gene has CDR1 MNHEY and CDR2 SVGAGI. The V end lost 2 bases, the J end lost 3 bases, and 11 bases lay between the germline ends. CDR3 length: 15 residues.

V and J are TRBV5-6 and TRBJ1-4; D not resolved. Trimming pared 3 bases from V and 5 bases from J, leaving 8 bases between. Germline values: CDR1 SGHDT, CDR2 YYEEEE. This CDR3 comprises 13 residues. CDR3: CASSSGSNEKLFF. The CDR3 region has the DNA TGTGCCAGCAGCTCCGGGTCGAATGAAAAACTGTTTTTT.

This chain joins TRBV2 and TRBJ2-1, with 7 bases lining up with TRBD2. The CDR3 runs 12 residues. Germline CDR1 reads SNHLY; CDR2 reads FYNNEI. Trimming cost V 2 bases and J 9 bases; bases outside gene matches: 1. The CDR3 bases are TGTGCCAGCAGTGAAAGCGGGGTTGAGCAGTTCTTC. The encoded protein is CASSESGVEQFF.

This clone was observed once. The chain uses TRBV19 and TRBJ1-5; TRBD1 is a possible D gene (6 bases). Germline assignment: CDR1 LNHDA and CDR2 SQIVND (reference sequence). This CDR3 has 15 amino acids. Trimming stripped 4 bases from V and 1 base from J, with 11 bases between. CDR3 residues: CASSRGGGSNQPQHF. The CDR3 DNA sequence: TGTGCCAGTAGTAGGGGGGGCGGAAGCAATCAGCCCCAGCATTTT.

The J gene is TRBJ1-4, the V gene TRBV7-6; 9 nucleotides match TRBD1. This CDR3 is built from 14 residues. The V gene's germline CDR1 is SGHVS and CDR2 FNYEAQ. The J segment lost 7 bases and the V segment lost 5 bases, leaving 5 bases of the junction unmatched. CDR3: CASSLQGAGEKLFF. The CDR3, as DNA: TGTGCCAGCAGCCTACAGGGGGCGGGTGAAAAACTGTTTTTT.

The CDR3 sequence is CASSQGPYGYTF. In DNA form, the CDR3 reads TGTGCCAGCAGCCAGGGCCCTTATGGCTACACCTTC. V gene TRBV3-1 (or the pseudogene TRBV3-2) combines with J gene TRBJ1-2, with no clear D. Germline CDR1 reads LGHDT; CDR2 reads YNNKEL (reference sequence). The CDR3 totals 12 residues. V was clipped by 3 bases and J by 5 bases, with 7 bases between them.

CDR3 nucleotide sequence: TGCAGCGTTGACGCTTCTCCGTCGACAGCCATATCCTACAATGAGCAGTTCTTC. It is translated as CSVDASPSTAISYNEQFF. The chain employs TRBV29-1 and TRBJ2-1, with D maybe TRBD1 (5 bases). Germline V CDR1 and CDR2: SQVTM, ANQGSEA. Trimming pared 3 bases from V and 1 base from J, leaving 22 bases between. There are 18 residues in the CDR3.

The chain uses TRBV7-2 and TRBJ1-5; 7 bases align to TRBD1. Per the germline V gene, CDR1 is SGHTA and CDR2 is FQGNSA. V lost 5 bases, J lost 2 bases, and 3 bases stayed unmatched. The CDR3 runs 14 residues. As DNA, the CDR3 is TGTGCCAGCAGCATCGGACAGGGCAATCAGCCCCAGCATTTT. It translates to CASSIGQGNQPQHF. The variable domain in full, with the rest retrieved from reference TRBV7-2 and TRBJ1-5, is GAGVSQSPSNKVTEKGKDVELRCDPISGHTALYWYRQSLGQGLEFLIYFQGNSAPDKSGLPSDRFSAERTGGSVSTLTIQRTQQEDSAVYLCASSIGQGNQPQHFGDGTRLSIL.

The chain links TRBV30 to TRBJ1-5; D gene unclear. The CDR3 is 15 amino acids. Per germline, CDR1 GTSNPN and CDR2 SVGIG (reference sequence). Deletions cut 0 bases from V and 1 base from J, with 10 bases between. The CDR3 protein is CAWSVEGPSNQPQHF. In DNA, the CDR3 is TGTGCCTGGAGTGTGGAGGGTCCGAGCAATCAGCCCCAGCATTTT.

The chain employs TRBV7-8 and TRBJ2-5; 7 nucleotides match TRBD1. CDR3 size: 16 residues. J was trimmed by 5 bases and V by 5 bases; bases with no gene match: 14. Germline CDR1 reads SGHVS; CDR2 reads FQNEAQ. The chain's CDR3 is CASSKGASTSRETQYF. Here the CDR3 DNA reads TGTGCCAGCAGCAAGGGGGCATCCACGAGTCGGGAGACCCAGTACTTC.

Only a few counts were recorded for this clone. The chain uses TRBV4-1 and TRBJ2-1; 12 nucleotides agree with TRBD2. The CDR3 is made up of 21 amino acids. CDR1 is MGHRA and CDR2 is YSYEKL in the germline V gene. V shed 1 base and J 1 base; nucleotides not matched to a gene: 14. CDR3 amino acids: CASSQVTRLAGVPGSYNEQFF. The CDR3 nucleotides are TGCGCCAGCAGCCAAGTCACAAGACTAGCGGGAGTCCCGGGGTCCTACAATGAGCAGTTCTTC.

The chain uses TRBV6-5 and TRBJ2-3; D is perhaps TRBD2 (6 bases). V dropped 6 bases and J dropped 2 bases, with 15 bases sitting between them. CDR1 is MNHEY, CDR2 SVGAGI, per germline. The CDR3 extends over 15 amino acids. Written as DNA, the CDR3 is TGTGCCAGCAGACTCCGGGGGATTATCACAGATACGCAGTATTTT. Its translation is CASRLRGIITDTQYF.